This is a list of T cell receptor beta chains from one sample in a study of blood T cell repertoires in COVID-19. The repertoire was sequenced with immunoSEQ multiplex PCR; TCRdb's copy has only in-frame clones and lacks some. The table shows around 340,000 clones, with 65% to 90% occurring only once. The sequenced sample consisted of PBMCs or T cells enriched from blood (not recorded which). Receptor source: a woman aged 35 to 49 with acute COVID-19. Each CDR3 is given with its conserved first and last residue. D genes are given only for firm matches. Expanded clones get a size class; other rows say once, few or many, or leave the size out.

V	D	size	J	length	CDR3	DNA
TRBV7-8	TRBD2	few	TRBJ2-7	17	CASSLGALGPAGGEQYF	TGTGCCAGCAGCTTAGGTGCTCTAGGGCCTGCGGGGGGCGAGCAGTACTTC
TRBV2	NA	NA	TRBJ2-1	11	CARQGRNEQFF	TGTGCCAGGCAGGGCCGCAATGAGCAGTTCTTC
TRBV27	TRBD2	NA	TRBJ2-7	18	CASSLSLGTSGESYEQYF	TGTGCCAGCAGTTTATCTTTGGGCACTAGCGGGGAAAGCTACGAGCAGTACTTC
TRBV2	NA	NA	TRBJ2-1	15	CASTATGSSYNEQFF	TGTGCCAGCACGGCGACAGGAAGCTCCTACAATGAGCAGTTCTTC
TRBV3-1/TRBV3-2	TRBD1	few	TRBJ2-3	16	CASSHNRGPPPDTQYF	TGTGCCAGCAGCCACAACAGGGGCCCACCGCCCGATACGCAGTATTTT
TRBV27	NA	NA	TRBJ1-1	14	CASSLAQGGTEAFF	TGTGCCAGCAGTTTGGCACAGGGAGGGACTGAAGCTTTCTTT
TRBV10-3	NA	NA	TRBJ2-7	14	CAIRQTGEGYEQYF	TGTGCCATCAGACAGACAGGGGAGGGCTACGAGCAGTACTTC
TRBV4-2	TRBD2	NA	TRBJ2-1	19	CASSQHLLAGGLSYNEQFF	TGTGCCAGCAGCCAACATTTACTAGCGGGGGGCCTCTCCTACAATGAGCAGTTCTTC
TRBV11-2	TRBD1	NA	TRBJ2-2	15	CASNRGTANTGELFF	TGTGCCAGCAACAGAGGGACAGCGAACACCGGGGAGCTGTTTTTT
TRBV11-2	TRBD1	NA	TRBJ1-3	15	CASHPTGGFGNTIYF	TGTGCCAGCCATCCCACAGGGGGCTTTGGAAACACCATATATTTT
TRBV18	TRBD2	NA	TRBJ2-7	15	CASSVTSGSSYEQYF	TGTGCCAGCTCAGTTACTAGCGGGAGCTCCTACGAGCAGTACTTC
TRBV7-9	NA	NA	TRBJ2-4	14	CASSLGTVAGPQYF	TGTGCCAGCAGCTTAGGGACCGTGGCGGGACCACAGTACTTC
TRBV2	TRBD1	NA	TRBJ1-1	15	CASRRQGAMNTEAFF	TGTGCCAGCAGGAGACAGGGGGCCATGAACACTGAAGCTTTCTTT
TRBV28	NA	NA	TRBJ2-1	15	CASSEPRGSSDEQFF	TGTGCCAGCAGTGAGCCTAGGGGTTCCTCCGATGAGCAGTTCTTC
TRBV12-3/TRBV12-4	TRBD1	NA	TRBJ2-4	12	CASTDRVNIQYF	TGTGCCAGCACGGACAGGGTTAACATTCAGTACTTC
TRBV7-2	NA	NA	TRBJ1-2	12	CASSLGTYGYTF	TGTGCCAGCAGCTTAGGAACATATGGCTACACCTTC
TRBV5-1	NA	NA	TRBJ2-7	14	CASGMGGYSYEQYF	TGCGCCAGCGGGATGGGGGGATACTCGTACGAGCAGTACTTC
TRBV5-1	TRBD2	NA	TRBJ2-1	15	CASSIRGGENNEQFF	TGCGCCAGCAGTATACGGGGGGGCGAGAACAATGAGCAGTTCTTC
TRBV4-1	TRBD2	NA	TRBJ2-1	16	CASSLIAGVAYNEQFF	TGCGCCAGCAGCCTGATAGCGGGAGTGGCCTACAATGAGCAGTTCTTC
TRBV7-3	TRBD1	NA	TRBJ2-5	16	CASSLTGRQGKETQYF	TGTGCCAGCAGCTTAACGGGGAGACAGGGGAAAGAGACCCAGTACTTC
TRBV28	NA	NA	TRBJ1-5	13	CASSYGSNQPQHF	TGTGCCAGCAGCTATGGTTCAAATCAGCCCCAGCATTTT
TRBV18	TRBD1	NA	TRBJ2-7	14	CASSPPGQGYEQYF	TGTGCCAGCTCACCGCCGGGACAGGGCTACGAGCAGTACTTC
TRBV5-4	NA	NA	TRBJ1-1	10	CAMGRIEAFF	TGTGCCATGGGGAGGATTGAAGCTTTCTTT
TRBV7-3	TRBD1	NA	TRBJ2-5	15	CASSLGDRDQETQYF	TGTGCCAGCAGCTTAGGGGACAGGGACCAAGAGACCCAGTACTTC
TRBV6-2/TRBV6-3	NA	NA	TRBJ2-1	15	CASIPSEKGGNEQFF	TGTGCCAGCATCCCGTCTGAAAAGGGCGGGAATGAGCAGTTCTTC
TRBV5-1	NA	NA	TRBJ1-2	12	CASSTGTYGYTF	TGCGCCAGCAGCACCGGGACATATGGCTACACCTTC
TRBV10-3	TRBD1	few	TRBJ1-3	13	CAIKQGDGNTIYF	TGTGCCATCAAACAGGGGGATGGAAACACCATATATTTT
TRBV7-2	NA	NA	TRBJ2-3	15	CASSLETGKENTQYF	TGTGCCAGCAGCTTAGAAACAGGGAAGGAAAATACGCAGTATTTT